The TCR beta chain described here comes from a study of metastatic and nonmetastatic thyroid tumors (dated by TCRdb to about 2020). Regarding the research as a whole: For patients with malignant and with benign thyroid disease, the researchers compared repertoires between peripheral blood samples and tumor or nodule tissue samples. Study-wide conclusions, independent of this receptor: In both blood and tumor samples, malignant tumors were reported to have significantly higher TCR beta diversity than benign nodules.

From the cysteine up to the phenylalanine, the CDR3 has a length of 12 residues. Here the CDR3 DNA is all that survives: 36 bases in frame from base 1. The germline ends are 9 bases apart after V is trimmed by 4 bases and J by 2 bases. The germline V gene yields SQVTM for CDR1 and ANQGSEA for CDR2. This clone was counted at least ten times. Which antigen it targets is not known. The input lacks base qualities; no much larger clone sits a single base away. None of the patients had been given any treatment before thyroid surgery. Using T-cell receptor beta sequencing, the study looked back at clinical samples from patients collected from about 2011 to 2019. The protocol used for the library was PCR. For sequencing, an Illumina HiSeq 4000 was employed. High-throughput sequencing was used to profile the CDR3 region of the TCR beta-chain in every patient. The study's processing was this. The researchers built a classifier to tell apart papillary thyroid cancer patients with distant metastasis, based on CDR3 differences among clinicopathological groups. The Shannon index was used to measure repertoire diversity, and the Morisita-Horn index was used to measure how similar tumor and blood repertoires were. TCRdb handled the public reads itself, with Q25 trimming in fastp and clone calling in MiXCR, and kept productive beta chains. These V and J calls are TCRdb output, not the study's own analysis. For this sample there are some 55,000 clones; approximately 20% appear just once. The ten largest make up 3.5% to 5% of the sample.

This receptor was identified in a female donor with papillary thyroid cancer or a benign thyroid nodule (not recorded which). Some clones in this sample may be carry-over from other donors' samples. This sequence uses TRBV29-1 and TRBJ2-7; TRBD2 might be the D gene, on 5 matching bases. The sequenced material came from blood. The encoded CDR3 is CSVGGEPYEQYF. The DNA reads TGCAGCGTTGGGGGAGAACCCTACGAGCAGTACTTC.